Here is one T cell receptor beta chain with its context. The antigen remains unidentified. This sample was included in a study of cytomegalovirus exposure and HLA in healthy donors. Nominally healthy donors provided the samples, though records likely missed some immune exposures. V was clipped by 4 bases and J by 3 bases; unmatched bases: 7. The CDR3 is 15 amino acids. Germline V gene lookup returns CDR1 MGHRA and CDR2 YSYEKL. General study findings and limits: Presence/absence results assume similar sequencing depth per donor, which may not hold. Reports described diagnosis of cytomegalovirus status by the classifier as highly specific and sensitive.

13 Jbeta primers and 60 Vbeta primers were used for the PCR. Sequencing was performed with immunoSEQ multiplex PCR; in TCRdb, only in-frame clones are kept and a portion is missing. The sample shows approximately 180,000 clones, 77% of them seen only once. The clonotype originates from a young woman in good health and CMV-seropositive. Sequencing was done on a sample of PBMCs. The rearrangement uses TRBV4-1 and TRBJ1-2; 8 positions agree with TRBD1. This CDR3 is CASSPRDRQYYGYTF. CDR3 nucleotides: TGCGCCAGCAGCCCGCGGGACAGGCAATACTATGGCTACACCTTC.